Listed below are T cell receptor beta chains from one sample, sequenced in a study of blood T cell repertoires in COVID-19. Profiling relied on immunoSEQ multiplex PCR, and the TCRdb table lists in-frame clones only, not all of them. The sample yields a few hundred thousand clones, 85% to 90% seen once. The sequencing sample was made of peripheral blood. The receptors here all came from a man under 40 with acute or convalescent COVID-19. Each CDR3 is given with its conserved first and last residue. A D gene is named only where the DNA matches it firmly. Size is stated for part of the rows, as once, few or many counts, or as a class when the clone is expanded.

j_call: TRBJ1-2; clone_size: once; v_call: TRBV6-5; d_call: TRBD1; cdr3_aa: CASSQTGSGGYTF; cdr3_nt: TGTGCCAGCAGCCAGACAGGGTCGGGTGGCTACACCTTC
j_call: TRBJ1-3; clone_size: -; v_call: TRBV7-9; d_call: -; cdr3_aa: CASSLRGGISGNTIYF; cdr3_nt: TGTGCCAGCAGCTTACGGGGCGGGATCTCTGGAAACACCATATATTTT
j_call: TRBJ2-7; clone_size: -; v_call: TRBV19; d_call: -; cdr3_aa: CASSMPNFLRGQTYEQYF; cdr3_nt: TGTGCCAGTAGTATGCCCAACTTTCTCCGCGGACAGACCTACGAGCAGTACTTC
j_call: TRBJ1-6; clone_size: -; v_call: TRBV20-1; d_call: -; cdr3_aa: CSASQGRHSPLHF; cdr3_nt: TGCAGTGCTAGTCAGGGCCGGCATTCACCCCTCCACTTT
j_call: TRBJ2-2; clone_size: -; v_call: TRBV2; d_call: TRBD2; cdr3_aa: CASSELRREGGELFF; cdr3_nt: TGTGCCAGCAGTGAACTACGAAGGGAGGGCGGGGAGCTGTTTTTT
j_call: TRBJ2-7; clone_size: -; v_call: TRBV19; d_call: -; cdr3_aa: CASSSGVEQYF; cdr3_nt: TGTGCCAGTAGCTCGGGGGTCGAGCAGTACTTC
j_call: TRBJ1-6; clone_size: -; v_call: TRBV7-9; d_call: -; cdr3_aa: CASSLGQGYNSPLHF; cdr3_nt: TGTGCCAGCAGCTTGGGGCAGGGTTATAATTCACCCCTCCACTTT
j_call: TRBJ2-1; clone_size: few; v_call: TRBV6-5; d_call: TRBD2; cdr3_aa: CASSYSAGGVNEQFF; cdr3_nt: TGTGCCAGCAGTTACAGTGCGGGGGGAGTGAATGAGCAGTTCTTC
j_call: TRBJ2-3; clone_size: -; v_call: TRBV9; d_call: -; cdr3_aa: CASNTGQVDTQYF; cdr3_nt: TGTGCCAGCAATACAGGGCAGGTAGATACGCAGTATTTT
j_call: TRBJ2-1; clone_size: once; v_call: TRBV2; d_call: TRBD1; cdr3_aa: CASSLRDRDNEQFF; cdr3_nt: TGTGCCAGCAGTCTACGGGACAGGGACAATGAGCAGTTCTTC
j_call: TRBJ1-1; clone_size: -; v_call: TRBV28; d_call: -; cdr3_aa: CASPGRQGREAFF; cdr3_nt: TGTGCCAGCCCAGGCCGTCAGGGTCGTGAAGCTTTCTTT
j_call: TRBJ2-5; clone_size: -; v_call: TRBV28; d_call: -; cdr3_aa: CASSSPQYF; cdr3_nt: TGTGCCAGCAGTTCTCCCCAGTACTTC
j_call: TRBJ2-3; clone_size: -; v_call: TRBV3-1/TRBV3-2; d_call: -; cdr3_aa: CASSPSGRPTDTQYF; cdr3_nt: TGTGCCAGCAGCCCTTCCGGGAGACCAACAGATACGCAGTATTTT
j_call: TRBJ1-5; clone_size: -; v_call: TRBV5-1; d_call: -; cdr3_aa: CASSLRGNSNQPQHF; cdr3_nt: TGCGCCAGCAGCTTGAGGGGGAATAGCAATCAGCCCCAGCATTTT
j_call: TRBJ1-2; clone_size: -; v_call: TRBV18; d_call: -; cdr3_aa: CASSPEQGNYGYTF; cdr3_nt: TGTGCCAGCTCACCGGAACAGGGAAACTATGGCTACACCTTC
j_call: TRBJ2-1; clone_size: once; v_call: TRBV28; d_call: -; cdr3_aa: CASLSVGTQSYNEQFF; cdr3_nt: TGTGCCAGCCTCTCGGTCGGGACTCAATCCTACAATGAGCAGTTCTTC
j_call: TRBJ2-5; clone_size: -; v_call: TRBV10-2; d_call: TRBD2; cdr3_aa: CASSKSSGGQETQYF; cdr3_nt: TGCGCCAGCAGTAAGTCTAGCGGGGGCCAAGAGACCCAGTACTTC
j_call: TRBJ2-3; clone_size: -; v_call: TRBV28; d_call: -; cdr3_aa: CASSSRDTDTQYF; cdr3_nt: TGTGCCAGCAGTTCCCGGGACACAGATACGCAGTATTTT
j_call: TRBJ1-6; clone_size: -; v_call: TRBV7-6; d_call: -; cdr3_aa: CASSPNRGGNSPLHF; cdr3_nt: TGTGCCAGCAGCCCAAACCGAGGTGGCAATTCACCCCTCCACTTT
j_call: TRBJ2-3; clone_size: -; v_call: TRBV7-2; d_call: TRBD2; cdr3_aa: CASSFGASGGEDTQYF; cdr3_nt: TGTGCCAGCAGCTTTGGGGCTAGCGGAGGGGAGGATACGCAGTATTTT
j_call: TRBJ2-3; clone_size: -; v_call: TRBV21-1; d_call: -; cdr3_aa: CASSKGWREGADTQYF; cdr3_nt: TGTGCCAGCAGCAAAGGGTGGCGGGAGGGTGCAGATACGCAGTATTTT
j_call: TRBJ1-5; clone_size: few; v_call: TRBV5-4; d_call: -; cdr3_aa: CASSWGQTAMGQPQHF; cdr3_nt: TGTGCCAGCAGCTGGGGGCAGACCGCTATGGGGCAGCCCCAGCATTTT
j_call: TRBJ2-3; clone_size: -; v_call: TRBV7-3; d_call: TRBD2; cdr3_aa: CASSYTSGDTQYF; cdr3_nt: TGTGCCAGCAGCTATACTAGCGGTGATACGCAGTATTTT
j_call: TRBJ2-3; clone_size: -; v_call: TRBV27; d_call: -; cdr3_aa: CASSSAGVLDTDTQYF; cdr3_nt: TGTGCCAGCAGTTCAGCAGGGGTGCTCGACACAGATACGCAGTATTTT
j_call: TRBJ2-5; clone_size: -; v_call: TRBV5-8; d_call: TRBD1; cdr3_aa: CASSTGTGEQETQYF; cdr3_nt: TGTGCCAGCAGCACCGGGACAGGGGAACAAGAGACCCAGTACTTC
j_call: TRBJ1-3; clone_size: -; v_call: TRBV19; d_call: -; cdr3_aa: CASSIKGPSSGNTIYF; cdr3_nt: TGTGCCAGTAGTATAAAGGGGCCTAGCTCTGGAAACACCATATATTTT
j_call: TRBJ2-1; clone_size: -; v_call: TRBV4-1; d_call: TRBD2; cdr3_aa: CASSQEGLAGFNEQFF; cdr3_nt: TGCGCCAGCAGCCAGGAGGGACTAGCGGGTTTCAATGAGCAGTTCTTC
j_call: TRBJ1-1; clone_size: -; v_call: TRBV12-3/TRBV12-4; d_call: TRBD1; cdr3_aa: CASSPDRATEAFF; cdr3_nt: TGTGCCAGCAGCCCGGACAGGGCCACTGAAGCTTTCTTT
j_call: TRBJ1-3; clone_size: -; v_call: TRBV7-9; d_call: TRBD1; cdr3_aa: CALGTERNTIYF; cdr3_nt: TGTGCCCTTGGGACAGAAAGAAACACCATATATTTT
j_call: TRBJ2-1; clone_size: -; v_call: TRBV30; d_call: TRBD2; cdr3_aa: CAWSGLAGEVANEQFF; cdr3_nt: TGTGCCTGGAGTGGACTAGCGGGAGAGGTTGCCAATGAGCAGTTCTTC
j_call: TRBJ2-5; clone_size: -; v_call: TRBV7-3; d_call: TRBD2; cdr3_aa: CASSPAGGIQETQYF; cdr3_nt: TGTGCCAGCAGCCCAGCGGGGGGAATCCAAGAGACCCAGTACTTC